The clone carrying this TCR beta chain was seen at least ten times. The data are from a study of Graves' ophthalmopathy and Graves' hyperthyroidism. The study amplified TCR beta CDR3 regions using RNA transcripts. First-round RT-PCR with HTBI primers preceded a second-round multiplex PCR. In TCRdb, the multiplex PCR reads were re-called with MiXCR into one record per CDR3 protein. The sample lists hundreds of thousands of distinct CDR3 sequences, 13% to 15% occurring once. The sequence was obtained from a woman aged 25 to 45 with Graves' ophthalmopathy. Sample: blood.

The CDR3 loop reads CASSGRVGVFF. DNA of the CDR3: TGTGCCAGCAGTGGCAGAGTTGGAGTTTTCTTT. J is TRBJ1-1 and V is TRBV25-1, with D hard to call. From germline, CDR1 is MGHDK and CDR2 SYGVNS. V was cut by 4 bases and J by 13 bases, with 13 bases left in between. This CDR3 is 11 amino acids long.